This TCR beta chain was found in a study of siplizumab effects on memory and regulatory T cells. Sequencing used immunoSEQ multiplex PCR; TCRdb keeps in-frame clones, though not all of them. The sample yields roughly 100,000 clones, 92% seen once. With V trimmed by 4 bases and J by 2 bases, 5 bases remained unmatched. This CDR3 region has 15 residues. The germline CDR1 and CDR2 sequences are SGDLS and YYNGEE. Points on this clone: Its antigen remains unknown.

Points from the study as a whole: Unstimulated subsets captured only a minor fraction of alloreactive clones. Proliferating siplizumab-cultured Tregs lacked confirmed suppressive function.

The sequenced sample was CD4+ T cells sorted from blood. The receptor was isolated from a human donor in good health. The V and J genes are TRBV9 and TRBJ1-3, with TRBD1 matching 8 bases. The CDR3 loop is CASSIRTGTGNTIYF. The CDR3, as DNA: TGTGCCAGCAGCATCCGGACAGGGACTGGAAACACCATATATTTT.